This is a list of T cell receptor beta chains from one sample in a study of CD8 T cells in Susac syndrome. TCRdb re-derived calls from the immunoSEQ multiplex PCR reads in MiXCR, one entry per CDR3 protein. The top ten hold more than 0.13% of the sample, which has 90,000 to 150,000 distinct CDR3 sequences, 85% to 95% seen once. Sequencing was carried out using CD4+ T cells from PBMCs. The source of these receptors is a human donor in good health. The CDR3 runs from the conserved cysteine through the conserved F or W. Each record gives: CDR3 protein, CDR3 DNA, V gene, D gene, J gene, clone size. A D gene is named only where the DNA matches it firmly. Clone size is not always given. Where it is, it says once, few, many or a class for expanded clones.

CDR3 protein: CASSPPGSREGKTQYF
CDR3 DNA: TGTGCCAGCAGCCCACCTGGGAGTAGAGAAGGAAAGACCCAGTACTTC
V gene: TRBV7-9
D gene: NA
J gene: TRBJ2-5
clone size: NA

CDR3 protein: CASIPGQGGFYEQYF
CDR3 DNA: TGTGCCAGCATTCCGGGACAGGGGGGCTTCTACGAGCAGTACTTC
V gene: TRBV28
D gene: TRBD1
J gene: TRBJ2-7
clone size: NA

CDR3 protein: CASSIARPAGNNEQFF
CDR3 DNA: TGTGCCAGTAGTATCGCCCGCCCGGCGGGGAACAATGAGCAGTTCTTC
V gene: TRBV19
D gene: NA
J gene: TRBJ2-1
clone size: NA

CDR3 protein: CASSSHGAVHGYTF
CDR3 DNA: TGTGCCAGCAGCTCGCATGGGGCAGTCCATGGCTACACCTTC
V gene: TRBV7-9
D gene: NA
J gene: TRBJ1-2
clone size: NA

CDR3 protein: CASSVEPGDEQYF
CDR3 DNA: TGTGCCAGCAGCGTAGAGCCGGGGGACGAGCAGTACTTC
V gene: TRBV9
D gene: NA
J gene: TRBJ2-7
clone size: NA

CDR3 protein: CASSRAGTGALSSQETQYF
CDR3 DNA: TGTGCCAGCTCACGGGCCGGGACAGGAGCCCTAAGTTCCCAAGAGACCCAGTACTTC
V gene: TRBV18
D gene: TRBD1
J gene: TRBJ2-5
clone size: NA

CDR3 protein: CASSAWDGGTAGANVLTF
CDR3 DNA: TGTGCCAGTAGTGCCTGGGACGGGGGGACGGCTGGGGCCAACGTCCTGACTTTC
V gene: TRBV19
D gene: TRBD2
J gene: TRBJ2-6
clone size: NA

CDR3 protein: CASSDGAGGMAHTF
CDR3 DNA: TGTGCCAGCAGCGACGGGGCTGGCGGGATGGCTCACACCTTC
V gene: TRBV6-2/TRBV6-3
D gene: NA
J gene: TRBJ1-2
clone size: NA

CDR3 protein: CASSPSGQGATGYTF
CDR3 DNA: TGTGCCAGCAGCCCCTCGGGACAGGGGGCGACGGGCTACACCTTC
V gene: TRBV7-3
D gene: TRBD1
J gene: TRBJ1-2
clone size: NA

CDR3 protein: CASSLVVGGAYEQFF
CDR3 DNA: TGTGCCAGCAGCTTAGTCGTTGGCGGGGCCTATGAGCAGTTCTTC
V gene: TRBV7-8
D gene: NA
J gene: TRBJ2-1
clone size: once